A selection of T cell receptor beta chains follows, all from one sample in a study of T-cell memory formation after mild COVID-19. One entry per CDR3 protein, called by TCRdb with MiXCR from the 5' RACE reads. The table includes fewer than 250,000 distinct CDR3 sequences, approximately 30% detected once. The sequenced sample was PBMCs or a T cell subset sorted from them (not recorded which). These receptor sequences come from an adult woman who had mild COVID-19 (a few samples of this study predate the infection). Cell type and time point are not known. Both conserved end residues are trimmed from each CDR3. Clone size is given for some rows only: seen once, a few or many times, or a class if the clone is expanded.

V	J	size	CDR3
TRBV29-1	TRBJ1-3	NA	SVPTPGNTIY
TRBV20-1	TRBJ2-7	few	SARDRNRGSVYEQY
TRBV5-5	TRBJ1-1	NA	ASIPLWLNTEAF
TRBV24-1	TRBJ2-2	NA	ATSDPAPPNTGELF
TRBV5-1	TRBJ2-2	many	ASSLNPDTGELF
TRBV7-9	TRBJ1-5	NA	ASSLDIISNQPQH
TRBV5-1	TRBJ2-5	many	ASSLSSETQY
TRBV7-2	TRBJ2-3	few	ASSRPGLAGLSTDTQY
TRBV29-1	TRBJ2-4	NA	SVVRQGQKNIQY
TRBV7-6	TRBJ2-1	NA	ASSLARGGRGDNEQF
TRBV3-1	TRBJ2-2	few	ASERSDTGELF
TRBV2	TRBJ2-1	few	ASTNRDLQDEQF
TRBV12-3/TRBV12-4	TRBJ1-4	NA	ASKRSTNEKLY
TRBV7-9	TRBJ2-2	NA	ASSPPMGAATGELF
TRBV6-2/TRBV6-3	TRBJ2-5	few	ASSISQETQY
TRBV9	TRBJ1-5	NA	ASSPGDSYQPQH
TRBV7-8	TRBJ1-6	NA	ASSLETGYNSPLH